Presented here are 9 T cell receptor beta chains from one specimen sequenced in a study of blood T cell repertoires in COVID-19. Profiling relied on immunoSEQ multiplex PCR, and the TCRdb table lists in-frame clones only, not all of them. Among a few hundred thousand clones listed, 80% to 85% were seen once. The specimen sequenced was peripheral blood. Receptor source: a woman in her sixties with acute or convalescent COVID-19.

The J gene is TRBJ1-2, the V gene TRBV18, with 7 positions matching TRBD1. V was pared by 2 bases and J by 0 bases, with 3 bases of the junction left unmatched. The CDR3 is 15 residues long. The germline V gene encodes CDR1 KGHSH and CDR2 LQKENI. CDR3 bases: TGTGCCAGCTCACCAATGCAGGGGGCTAACTATGGCTACACCTTC. Translated: CASSPMQGANYGYTF. Drawing the rest from reference TRBV18 and TRBJ1-2, the complete variable domain is NAGVMQNPRHLVRRRGQEARLRCSPMKGHSHVYWYRQLPEEGLKFMVYLQKENIIDESGMPKERFSAEFPKEGPSILRIQQVVRGDSAAYFCASSPMQGANYGYTFGSGTRLTVV.

The V gene is TRBV3-1 (or the pseudogene TRBV3-2), the J gene TRBJ1-1; D may be TRBD1 (6 bases). This CDR3 has 13 residues. Germline V lookup: CDR1 LGHDT, CDR2 YNNKEL (reference sequence). Trimming pared 4 bases from V and 6 bases from J, leaving 12 bases between. CDR3 sequence reads: CASSLIGQSEAFF. CDR3 nucleotide sequence: TGTGCCAGCAGCCTCATTGGACAGTCTGAAGCTTTCTTT.

The gene calls are TRBV28 and TRBJ1-1; 9 bases line up with TRBD1. Looked up from germline, CDR1 is MDHEN and CDR2 is SYDVKM. V shed 3 bases and J 3 bases; nucleotides not matched to a gene: 8. The CDR3 runs 16 residues. The DNA for the CDR3 is TGTGCCAGCAGTTTTGACACAGGGGGCAGGGACACTGAAGCTTTCTTT. It yields the protein CASSFDTGGRDTEAFF.

The V call is TRBV6-5, the J call TRBJ1-4; D call uncertain. The CDR3 is 14 amino acids. The V gene's germline CDR1 is MNHEY and CDR2 SVGAGI. V was pared by 5 bases and J by 11 bases, with 18 bases between. The CDR3, as DNA: TGTGCCAGCAGTCCCGCAAATAGCCCGAGGAAACTGTTTTTT. Translating gives CASSPANSPRKLFF.

The gene calls are TRBV12-3 or TRBV12-4 and TRBJ1-5, with 7 bases matching TRBD1. The CDR3 has 13 amino acids. V gave up 9 bases and J gave up 1 base; unmatched junction bases: 3. The CDR3 sequence: CASGTESNQPQHF. In nucleotides, the CDR3 is TGTGCCAGTGGGACAGAGAGCAATCAGCCCCAGCATTTT.

V and J are TRBV1 and TRBJ2-5; the D segment call TRBD2 is taken from the table without a DNA check. TRBV1 is deemed a pseudogene. This CDR3 is built from 17 residues. The CDR3 nucleotides are TGCACCAGCAGCCAAGATTCGGACTTCATGTACCAAGAGACCCAGTACTTC. Amino acid sequence: CTSSQDSDFMYQETQYF.

The sample holds one count of this clone. J is TRBJ2-2 and V is TRBV5-1, with TRBD1 identical over 7 bases. The junction had 7 bases not matched to a gene; V was cut back by 8 bases and J by 3 bases. This CDR3 region has 14 residues. Germline V CDR1 and CDR2: SGHRS, YFSETQ. This CDR3 reads CASTRDSYTGELFF. The CDR3 nucleotides read TGCGCCAGTACTCGGGACAGCTACACCGGGGAGCTGTTTTTT. Using reference TRBV5-1 and TRBJ2-2 for the parts outside the CDR3, the full variable domain is KAGVTQTPRYLIKTRGQQVTLSCSPISGHRSVSWYQQTPGQGLQFLFEYFSETQRNKGNFPGRFSGRQFSNSRSEMNVSTLELGDSALYLCASTRDSYTGELFFGEGSRLTVL.

The chain uses TRBV7-9 and TRBJ2-3; 10 nucleotides line up with TRBD2. V was clipped by 6 bases and J by 4 bases; unmatched bases: 4. The CDR3 sequence is 14 residues long. Per the germline V gene, CDR1 is SEHNR and CDR2 is FQNEAQ (reference sequence). The CDR3 DNA reads TGTGCCAGCAGTCAAACTAGCGGGGCAGATACGCAGTATTTT. This sequence encodes CASSQTSGADTQYF.

The chain is built from TRBV25-1 and TRBJ1-2; the D is unclear. The germline CDR1 and CDR2 sequences are MGHDK and SYGVNS. The CDR3 has 14 amino acids. The V end lost 3 bases, the J end lost 5 bases, and 13 bases lay between the germline ends. The CDR3 sequence: CASSEEDLYYGYTF. The CDR3 region has the DNA TGTGCCAGCAGTGAGGAGGATCTTTATTATGGCTACACCTTC.